Detailed here is one T cell receptor (beta chain). The second PCR ran about 6 to 12 cycles with a sample-barcoded 5' primer and J-beta primers. Using its own MiXCR run on the 5' RACE reads, TCRdb lists one record per CDR3 protein. The repertoire has around 850,000 distinct CDR3 sequences, roughly 34% of them found once; the top ten carry approximately 12%. V shed 4 bases and J shed 1 base, with 11 bases lying between them. There are 14 residues in the CDR3. Germline CDR1 and CDR2: MDHEN and SYDVKM. The sample comes from a study of blood T cells in healthy people across ages. Around 10 milliliters of peripheral blood were drawn from each donor.

The TCR sequence derives from a man between 18 and 35 years old in good health. The chain uses TRBV28 and TRBJ2-7; a possible D gene is TRBD1 (5 bases). Sequenced material: blood. The CDR3 loop is CASSSLTASYEQYF. The CDR3 nucleotides are TGTGCCAGCAGTTCCCTGACAGCGTCCTACGAGCAGTACTTC.